This TCR beta chain comes out of a study of cytomegalovirus exposure and HLA in healthy donors. Study context: Around 87 million unique TCRs, all from HLA-typed donors, were included in an early release of the data.

In regard to this clone: Antigen specificity is unknown.

Amplification used 60 Vbeta primers and 13 Jbeta primers. Produced via immunoSEQ multiplex PCR; TCRdb's table is partial and in-frame only. Among roughly 100,000 clones, around 86% were seen once, and the ten largest hold under 4%. The CDR3 loop spans 19 amino acids. Trimming shortened V by 1 base and J by 4 bases, and 22 bases separated the two germline ends. Germline V gene data show CDR1 as LNHDA and CDR2 as SQIVND (reference sequence). Findings and caveats of the study: A later analysis showed HLA-associated TCR beta chains outstripping equally common others in clonal expansion. Owing to their indistinguishability, certain V segments, notably TRBV6-2 and TRBV6-3, were excluded. Presence/absence analyses rested on an assumption that sequencing depth was roughly uniform across donors.

The material sequenced was PBMCs. This receptor was identified in a female donor in good health and CMV-seropositive. V usage is TRBV19 and J usage is TRBJ2-2, with a tentative D call TRBD2 (7 bases). This CDR3 is CASSIGGGGGATSTGELFF. CDR3 coding DNA: TGTGCCAGTAGTATAGGAGGTGGGGGGGGCGCAACGAGCACCGGGGAGCTGTTTTTT.